What follows is one T cell receptor beta chain and its context. Original processing notes: Estimated nucleated cell counts came from reference gene primer amplification. Some clones are missing from TCRdb's copy, which holds only in-frame ones; the method was immunoSEQ multiplex PCR. V and J calls and clone size follow that table, whereas D and trimming were derived from the DNA. Of hundreds of thousands of clones listed, 70% to 90% were seen once; the top ten hold almost 2%. Between the trimmed V and J ends, which lost 4 bases and 3 bases, there was a span of 10 bases. The CDR3 runs 13 residues. Germline lookup yields CDR1 SGHAT and CDR2 FQNNGV. These data are taken from a study of blood T cell repertoires in COVID-19.

The source is a young woman with acute COVID-19. This chain links TRBV11-2 with TRBJ2-7; D not resolved. Sequencing was performed on PBMCs or T cells enriched from blood (not recorded which). The CDR3 nucleotides read TGTGCCAGCAGCTCCCAGGATTTCTACGAGCAGTACTTC. Translation: CASSSQDFYEQYF.